This T cell receptor beta chain stems from a study of blood T cell repertoires in COVID-19. Study details: Researchers got acute and convalescent COVID-19 samples from the United States, Italy and Spain. Nucleic acid was either cDNA or gDNA, and it came from T cells, B-cell-depleted T cells, or PBMCs.

Authors' data handling: Quantification of nucleated cells was approximated via reference gene primer amplification. Sequencing used immunoSEQ multiplex PCR; TCRdb keeps in-frame clones, though not all of them. That table gives V, J and clone size, and the DNA gave D and trimming. The sample shows around 200,000 clones, less than 90% of them seen only once. The CDR3 is 16 amino acids. The germline CDR1 and CDR2 sequences are LNHNV and YYDKDF (reference sequence). Trimming shortened V by 0 bases and J by 2 bases, and 14 bases separated the two germline ends. This chain connects TRBV15 to TRBJ2-7; D is unresolved. Specimen: peripheral blood. The receptor comes from a man aged 25 to 40 with acute or convalescent COVID-19. This CDR3 is CATSRDLGSSAYEQYF. For the CDR3, the DNA is TGTGCCACCAGCAGAGATCTAGGCAGTTCGGCCTACGAGCAGTACTTC. Full variable domain (remainder filled in from reference TRBV15 and TRBJ2-7): DAMVIQNPRYQVTQFGKPVTLSCSQTLNHNVMYWYQQKSSQAPKLLFHYYDKDFNNEADTPDNFQSRRPNTSFCFLDIRSPGLGDTAMYLCATSRDLGSSAYEQYFGPGTRLTVT.